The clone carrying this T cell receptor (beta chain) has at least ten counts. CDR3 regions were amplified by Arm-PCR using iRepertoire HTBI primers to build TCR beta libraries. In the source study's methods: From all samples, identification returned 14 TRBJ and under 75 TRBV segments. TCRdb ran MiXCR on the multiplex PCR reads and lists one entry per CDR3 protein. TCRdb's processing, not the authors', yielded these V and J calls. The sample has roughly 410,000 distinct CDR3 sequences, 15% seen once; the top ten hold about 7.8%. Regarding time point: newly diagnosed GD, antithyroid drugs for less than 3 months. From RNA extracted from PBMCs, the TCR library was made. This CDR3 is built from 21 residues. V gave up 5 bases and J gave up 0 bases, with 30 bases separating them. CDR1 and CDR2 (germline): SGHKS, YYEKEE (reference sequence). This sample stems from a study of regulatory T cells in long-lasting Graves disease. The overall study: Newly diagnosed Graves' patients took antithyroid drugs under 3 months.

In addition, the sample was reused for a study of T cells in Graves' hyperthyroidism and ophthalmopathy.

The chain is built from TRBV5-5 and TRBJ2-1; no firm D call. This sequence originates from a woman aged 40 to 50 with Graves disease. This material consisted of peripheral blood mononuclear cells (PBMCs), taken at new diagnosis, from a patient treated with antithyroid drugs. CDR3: CASSPSFSTTRIRSSYNEQFF. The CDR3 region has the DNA TGTGCCAGCAGTCCCTCTTTTAGCACCACCCGGATCAGGAGCTCCTACAATGAGCAGTTCTTC.